This T cell receptor beta chain was sequenced in a study of shared clonotypes between healthy human individuals (dated by TCRdb to the early 2020s). With regard to the full study: The cohort included three men and a couple of women between 18 and 49 years of age. For each donor, CD4 naive and CD4 memory were each given three plates, CD8 naive was given two plates, and CD8 memory was given one plate. To estimate repertoire size and how much clonotypes are shared between individuals, the study performed deep sequencing of blood TCR repertoires from a few healthy adults. To increase sequencing depth and limit assay-specific biases, different laboratories used diverse techniques to prepare libraries and sequence TCR repertoires. Per donor, leukapheresis produced somewhere between about 0.9 and 9.5 billion PBMCs.

The CDR1 and CDR2 encoded by the germline V gene (reference sequence) are WNHNN and SYGVQD. V loses 4 bases, J loses 4 bases, and the germline ends lie 5 bases apart. The cysteine opens and the phenylalanine closes a CDR3 of 12 amino acids. Only CDR3 DNA remains: 36 bases, in frame from the first base. As for this clone: It has no known antigen specificity. Per-nucleotide qualities are absent, and no much larger clonotype sits a single base away.

Donors were healthy HIV-negative adults with no recently reported acute infections or vaccinations. Every donor was a Caucasian adult living in Nashville, Tennessee, USA. CD4+ T cells were enriched by magnetic negative selection, after which naive cells were positively selected on CD45RA and the negative fraction was taken as the memory subset. Blood was obtained by leukapheresis, after which PBMCs were separated by Ficoll-Histopaque density gradient centrifugation and cryopreserved in liquid nitrogen vapor phase. Purity and quantity of every magnetically sorted T cell population were checked by analytical flow cytometry. Genomic DNA was isolated from each sorted fraction and quantified by UV absorbance on a Nanodrop 2000c. Here is what the overall study found, with its caveats: When a handful of donors were compared, the shared fraction of clonotypes was about 5.2% for naive CD4, approximately 3.3% for naive CD8, 2.3% for memory CD4, and approximately 0.4% for memory CD8. Because the study included only a small number of donors, the genetic and exposure-history diversity represented was limited. Rarefaction of sorted-subset datasets indicated incomplete sequencing despite the large sequencing depth. Naive subsets generally had larger estimated clonotype richness than memory subsets. Only blood was sampled, and tissue TCR repertoires likely differ from those in blood. Compared with non-shared clonotypes, clonotypes shared by all four sorted-subset donors had higher generation probabilities. Pairwise subsampling led to the expectation that sequencing depth would affect the degree of clonotype sharing among donors.

Using the deep immunoSEQ assay, TCR CDR3 regions were amplified from genomic DNA by multiplex PCR. Extracted genomic DNA from each cell subset was spread evenly across all wells of several immunoSEQ 96-well plates, with each plate serving as a replicate. For sorted subsets, about 220 ng of genomic DNA, equivalent to about 30,000 T cell genomes, went into each replicate PCR. The purified libraries were quantified using a Qubit 3.0 fluorometer, sized with a Bioanalyzer 2100, and then quantified again using the KAPA Library Quantification kit. Each immunoSEQ 96-well plate was sequenced on its own single-read 150-cycle Illumina NextSeq 550 flow cell. The study's own analysis went as follows. Because the immunoSEQ output included only junctional sequences and no quality scores, the filtering could not be the same as the filtering used for full-length reads. Sequences were annotated with PyIR, a Python wrapper for IgBLAST v1.9, and V/J genes and CDR3 were assigned using IMGT germline references. Any read was removed if the V/J assignment was weak (E-value above 1e-6), the CDR3 was missing, or the read contained stop codons, out-of-frame junctions, or ambiguous translated residues. V3J clonotypes were defined by identical inferred V gene, J gene, and CDR3 amino acid sequence. Percentage overlap between repertoires was calculated by dividing the number of shared unique clonotypes by the size of the smaller repertoire. Repertoire richness was assessed with RTK rarefaction, the Chao1 estimator, and Recon v2.1 estimates of unobserved clonotypes. Generation probabilities for all TCRbeta clonotypes obtained by the gDNA method from four donors were computed using OLGA. The source is immuneACCESS, and TCRdb retained only in-frame sequences with V and J called. Part of the clones is not carried over; for the studies checked, unresolved V genes explain less than half of this, and the remainder is unexplained. Clonal size and the V and J genes are those of that table, whereas D and trimming came from the DNA. In all, the sample holds some 650,000 clones, and about 97% of those were seen once. About 0.057% of the sample lies in the top ten.

The clonotype comes from a woman aged 30 to 39 in good health. The specimen sequenced was naive CD4+ T cells sorted from blood. The intended sense of this specimen's cell subset or site label: CD45RA+ positively selected. This chain joins TRBV10-1 to TRBJ2-1, with the D gene uncertain. The nucleotide sequence reads as follows: TGCGCCAGCAGTGCAACATACAATGAGCAGTTCTTC. The translation is CASSATYNEQFF.